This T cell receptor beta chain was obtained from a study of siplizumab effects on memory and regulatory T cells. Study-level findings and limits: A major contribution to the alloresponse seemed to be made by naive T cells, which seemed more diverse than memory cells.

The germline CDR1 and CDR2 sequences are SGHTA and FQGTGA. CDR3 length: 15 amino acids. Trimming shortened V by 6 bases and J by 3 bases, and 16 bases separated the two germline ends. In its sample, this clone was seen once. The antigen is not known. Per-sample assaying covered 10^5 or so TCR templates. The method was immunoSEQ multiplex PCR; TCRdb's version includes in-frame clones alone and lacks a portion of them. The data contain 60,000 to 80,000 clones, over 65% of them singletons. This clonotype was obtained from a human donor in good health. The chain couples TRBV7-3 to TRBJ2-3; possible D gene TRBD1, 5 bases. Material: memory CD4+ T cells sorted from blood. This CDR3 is CASSSPTSGTDTQYF. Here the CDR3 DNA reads TGTGCCAGCAGTTCACCCACCTCAGGGACAGATACGCAGTATTTT.